This T cell receptor beta chain was identified in a study of identical twins (dated by TCRdb to the mid-2010s). Describing the broader study: TCR alpha and beta repertoires from monozygotic twins, unrelated adults of various ages and cord blood were deep-sequenced to test whether fetal clonotypes persist. To rule out contamination, replicate twin experiments were performed at different times with different library preparation protocols. Broad study findings and their caveats: Because the same donors could not be followed over many years, conclusions were based on cross-sectional statistical analysis. Invariant T cells such as MAIT and iNKT could partly confound zero-insertion analyses, although diverse VJ usage argued against such confounding for most clonotypes. Out-of-frame TCR alpha sequences shared between twins showed an excess of low generation-probability sequences compared with coincidental sharing between unrelated individuals. Fewer insertions were carried by abundant cord blood beta clonotypes; a weaker similar trend was observed in young adult naive repertoires, while no such trend was observed in memory repertoires. In beta out-of-frame sequences, excess twin sharing was weaker, because having fewer shared sequences lowered the signal-to-noise ratio. In monozygotic twins, out-of-frame TCR alpha sharing was systematically underestimated by recombination models, although the models agreed with sharing between unrelated individuals.

From a lookup of the germline V gene (reference sequence), CDR1 and CDR2 are MNHEY and SMNVEV. V gives up 6 bases and J gives up 10 bases, and the segment between their germline ends measures 19 bases. Inclusive of the bounding cysteine and phenylalanine, the CDR3 is 13 residues long. The DNA shown is the 39-base CDR3, in frame from base 1. Receptors were amplified or captured by 5' RACE. The data were produced on an Illumina HiSeq 2000. A universal primer binding site was introduced by template switching, and a unique molecular identifier was present in the final cDNA, enabling accurate counting of TCR cDNA molecules. Specific primers in the conserved constant-segment region were used to synthesize first-strand cDNA for the TCR alpha and beta chains. Each cDNA library was double barcoded, with a SMART-Mk sample barcode plus Illumina barcodes, to control for contamination. Two successive PCR steps introduced TruSeq adapter sequences along with Illumina sample barcodes. TCR alpha and beta cDNA libraries were sequenced on the Illumina HiSeq platform with custom primers. Per the original workflow: MiGEC was used to process raw reads and extract unique molecular identifiers, and MiXCR was used to find CDR3 positions. Recombination models were inferred per individual with the repgenHMM and IGoR tools using an EM algorithm. Shared clonotype analysis was performed with the tcR package in R, normalizing sharing by the product of cloneset sizes. To study raw recombination without the effects of thymic and clonal selection, out-of-frame nonproductive sequences were analyzed. TCRdb trimmed the raw reads at Q25, called clones with MiXCR and kept productive beta chains. Entries are consolidated by CDR3 protein sequence, retaining the most common genes and DNA. TCRdb assigned the V and J calls; the authors' analysis was not used. The sample table contains approximately 140,000 distinct CDR3 sequences; only one count was recorded for roughly 3.5% of them. The top ten clones comprise 8.1% of the sample.

All donors were healthy Caucasians. Miltenyi CD45RO+ enrichment and human naive T-cell isolation kits were used to isolate memory (CD45RO+) and naive T cells from PBMC. This clonotype appeared many times. Which antigen it targets is not known. No base qualities exist here, and no much larger clone lies one base off it. Recombination connected TRBV27 to TRBJ2-7, with the identity of the D gene unclear. The receptor was isolated from a man aged 18 to 30 in good health. Specimen: memory T cells sorted from blood. The cell subset or site label here, explained by the study, means: CD45RO+ enriched T cells. The nucleotide sequence reads TGTGCCAGCAGAAGGTGGCAGGACCGAGAACAGTACTTC. Its protein product is CASRRWQDREQYF.